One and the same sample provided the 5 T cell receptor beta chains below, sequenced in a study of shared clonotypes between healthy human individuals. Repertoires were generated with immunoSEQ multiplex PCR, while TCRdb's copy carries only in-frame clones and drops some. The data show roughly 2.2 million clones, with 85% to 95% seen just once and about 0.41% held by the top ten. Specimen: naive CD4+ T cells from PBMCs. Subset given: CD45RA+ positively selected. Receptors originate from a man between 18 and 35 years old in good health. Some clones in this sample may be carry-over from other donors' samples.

As DNA, the CDR3 is TGTGCCAGCAGTGGGACAGGGGGCGGCAATCAGCCCCAGCATTTT. Encoded protein: CASSGTGGGNQPQHF. This chain links TRBV6-5 with TRBJ1-5; 12 bases map to TRBD1. The CDR3 is 15 residues long. V dropped 5 bases and J dropped 2; count of bases not matched to a gene: 1. Germline loops: CDR1 MNHEY, CDR2 SVGAGI.

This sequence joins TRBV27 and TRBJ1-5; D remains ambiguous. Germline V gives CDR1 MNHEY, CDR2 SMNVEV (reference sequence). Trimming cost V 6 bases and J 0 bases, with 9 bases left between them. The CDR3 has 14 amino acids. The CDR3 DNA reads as TGTGCCAGCAGAAGGGTAGATAGCAATCAGCCCCAGCATTTT. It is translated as CASRRVDSNQPQHF.

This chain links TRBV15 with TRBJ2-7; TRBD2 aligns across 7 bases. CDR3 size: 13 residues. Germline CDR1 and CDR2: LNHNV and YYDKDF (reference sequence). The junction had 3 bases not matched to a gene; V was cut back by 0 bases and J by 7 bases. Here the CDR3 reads CATSRDWEGEQYF. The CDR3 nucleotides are TGTGCCACCAGCAGAGATTGGGAGGGAGAGCAGTACTTC.

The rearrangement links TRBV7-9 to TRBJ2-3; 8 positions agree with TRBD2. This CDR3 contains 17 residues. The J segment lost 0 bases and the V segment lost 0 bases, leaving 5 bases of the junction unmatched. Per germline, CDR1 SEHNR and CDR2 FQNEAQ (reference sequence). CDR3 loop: CASSLAGSSGSTDTQYF. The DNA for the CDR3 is TGTGCCAGCAGCTTAGCAGGGTCTAGCGGGAGCACAGATACGCAGTATTTT.

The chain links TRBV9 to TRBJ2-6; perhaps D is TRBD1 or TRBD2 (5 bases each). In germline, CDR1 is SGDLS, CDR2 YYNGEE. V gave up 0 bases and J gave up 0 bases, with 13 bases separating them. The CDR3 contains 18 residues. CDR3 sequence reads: CASSVVGPGHSGANVLTF. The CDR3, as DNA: TGTGCCAGCAGCGTAGTGGGACCCGGTCACTCTGGGGCCAACGTCCTGACTTTC.